The entry below describes one T cell receptor beta chain. The table came from immunoSEQ multiplex PCR; TCRdb's copy has only in-frame clones and leaves some out. Of under 40,000 clones listed, around four fifths are singletons. These data are taken from a study of blood T cell repertoires in COVID-19. The V segment lost 2 bases and the J segment 7 bases; nucleotides outside the gene matches: 12. Germline V lookup: CDR1 SGHTA, CDR2 FQGNSA. There are 16 residues in the CDR3. The rearrangement links TRBV7-2 to TRBJ1-2; TRBD1 aligns across 8 bases. Input material: peripheral blood. The clonotype was recovered from a woman in her sixties with acute or convalescent COVID-19. The CDR3 DNA sequence: TGTGCCAGCAGCTTAACGGCGGCAGGGGGCTGGAGTGGCTACACCTTC. Translation: CASSLTAAGGWSGYTF.